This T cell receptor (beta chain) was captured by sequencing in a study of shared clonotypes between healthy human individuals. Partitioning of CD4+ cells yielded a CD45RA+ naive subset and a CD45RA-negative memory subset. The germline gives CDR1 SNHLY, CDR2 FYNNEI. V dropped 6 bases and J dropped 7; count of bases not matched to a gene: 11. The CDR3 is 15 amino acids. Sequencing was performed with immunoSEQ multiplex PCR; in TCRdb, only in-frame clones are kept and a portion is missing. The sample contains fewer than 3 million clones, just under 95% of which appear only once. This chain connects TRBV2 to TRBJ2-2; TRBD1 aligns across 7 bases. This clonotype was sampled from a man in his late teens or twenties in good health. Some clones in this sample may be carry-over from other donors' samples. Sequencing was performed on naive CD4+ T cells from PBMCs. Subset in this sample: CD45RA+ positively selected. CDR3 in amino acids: CASSREGAVGGELFF. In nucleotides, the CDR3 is TGTGCCAGCAGCCGAGAGGGGGCGGTTGGCGGGGAGCTGTTTTTT.